The 13 T cell receptor beta chains in this list originate from one sample, sequenced in a study of T-cell reconstitution after alpha-beta-depleted transplantation in children (dated by TCRdb to about 2016). Library prep was done by PCR. Sequencing used an Illumina HiSeq 2500. TCR libraries were prepared with molecular barcoding, using unique molecular identifiers to normalize TCRbeta repertoire quantification. The public reads were quality trimmed at Q25 with fastp and then assembled into clones with MiXCR by TCRdb, keeping productive beta chains. Rows matching on CDR3 protein sequence are summarized as one entry with the most common DNA and genes. In all, the sample holds approximately 100,000 distinct CDR3 sequences, and approximately 12% of those were seen once. The ten largest clonotypes hold approximately 14% of the sample. The sequencing here drew on PBMCs from the stem cell graft donor, taken from the stem cell graft. The receptors originated from a human donor who donated a stem cell graft to a child with inherited bone marrow failure.

In its sample, this clonotype was seen many times. J is TRBJ2-6 and V is TRBV7-3, with D unresolved. Between the trimmed V and J ends, which lost 5 bases and 4 bases, there was a span of 12 bases. CDR1 SGHTA and CDR2 FQGTGA come from the germline V gene. This CDR3 is built from 15 residues. The CDR3 region is CASSLLGSGANVLTF. DNA of the CDR3: TGTGCCAGCAGCCTCTTGGGGTCCGGGGCCAACGTCCTGACTTTC. The entire variable domain, with the rest obtained from reference TRBV7-3 and TRBJ2-6, is as follows: GAGVSQTPSNKVTEKGKYVELRCDPISGHTALYWYRQSLGQGPEFLIYFQGTGAADDSGLPNDRFFAVRPEGSVSTLKIQRTERGDSAVYLCASSLLGSGANVLTFGAGSRLTVL.

This clonotype was counted ten times or more. DNA of the CDR3: TGTGCCAGCAGCTTAGCATCGGGCAGGGGCACTGAAGCTTTCTTT. It translates to CASSLASGRGTEAFF. The chain employs TRBV7-9 and TRBJ1-1; a weak D match, TRBD1 (6 bases). This CDR3 spans 15 amino acids. Germline V gives CDR1 SEHNR, CDR2 FQNEAQ (reference sequence). V was clipped by 0 bases and J by 4 bases, with 12 bases between them.

This clonotype was recorded at least ten times. This chain uses TRBV11-2 with TRBJ2-4; D call uncertain. This CDR3 has 17 residues. In germline, CDR1 is SGHAT, CDR2 FQNNGV. V dropped 5 bases and J dropped 0 bases, with 17 bases sitting between them. This CDR3 is CASSPRTGPLAKNIQYF. The CDR3 coding sequence is TGTGCCAGCAGCCCACGGACGGGCCCGTTAGCCAAAAACATTCAGTACTTC.

This clonotype was seen more than once but under ten times. The chain carries TRBV30 and TRBJ2-1, with TRBD2 matching 10 bases. J was trimmed by 8 bases and V by 5 bases; bases with no gene match: 9. CDR3 size: 14 residues. Germline V gene sequence: CDR1 GTSNPN, CDR2 SVGIG (reference sequence). The CDR3 sequence is CAWSEREGWDEQFF. In DNA form, the CDR3 reads TGTGCCTGGTCTGAGCGGGAGGGATGGGATGAGCAGTTCTTC. The full variable domain, completed using reference TRBV30 and TRBJ2-1, is SQTIHQWPATLVQPVGSPLSLECTVEGTSNPNLYWYRQAAGRGLQLLFYSVGIGQISSEVPQNLSASRPQDRQFILSSKKLLLSDSGFYLCAWSEREGWDEQFFGPGTRLTVL.

This clonotype has a count of ten or more. The rearrangement joins TRBV20-1 to TRBJ2-1, with D perhaps matching TRBD2 (5 bases). The germline V gene has CDR1 DFQATT and CDR2 SNEGSKA (reference sequence). There are 14 residues in the CDR3. Deletions cut 0 bases from V and 1 base from J, with 7 bases between. CDR3 nucleotide sequence: TGCAGTGCTAGAGAAACTAGATCCTACAATGAGCAGTTCTTC. It yields the protein CSARETRSYNEQFF.

This clonotype was detected ten times or more. The chain links TRBV29-1 to TRBJ2-4; 12 nucleotides agree with TRBD2. V shed 4 bases and J 3 bases; nucleotides not matched to a gene: 10. The CDR3 length is 17 residues. Germline CDR1 SQVTM, CDR2 ANQGSEA. The CDR3 nucleotides read TGCAGCGTTGTGGGGCTAGCGGGAGGGCCAGGCAAAAACATTCAGTACTTC. Translating gives CSVVGLAGGPGKNIQYF.

The chain has TRBV6-5 and TRBJ2-7; no reliable D call. Germline V gives CDR1 MNHEY, CDR2 SVGAGI. V lost 4 bases and J lost 0, with 10 bases in between. This CDR3 spans 14 amino acids. CDR3 protein: CASSSVLSSYEQYF. In DNA form, the CDR3 reads TGTGCCAGCAGTTCCGTGCTGAGCTCCTACGAGCAGTACTTC.

This clonotype turned up a few times. The rearrangement links TRBV6-1 to TRBJ1-2, with D maybe TRBD1 (5 bases). The CDR3 spans 14 residues. V dropped 5 bases and J dropped 5 bases, with 15 bases sitting between them. Germline CDR1 and CDR2: MNHNS and SASEGT. CDR3 region: CASSRLGPPYGYTF. CDR3 bases: TGTGCCAGCAGTCGGCTGGGACCCCCTTATGGCTACACCTTC.

This chain links TRBV6-1 with TRBJ2-1; TRBD1 might be the D (6 bases). The V end was cut by 8 bases, the J end by 2 bases, with 13 bases between. CDR1 and CDR2 (germline): MNHNS, SASEGT. The CDR3 has 14 residues. In DNA, the CDR3 is TGTGCCAGCGTGCCTAGGGGGACCTACAATGAGCAGTTCTTC. This gives the protein CASVPRGTYNEQFF.

This clonotype has a count of ten or more. The rearrangement links TRBV11-2 to TRBJ1-2, with 9 bases aligning to TRBD1. This CDR3 spans 16 amino acids. The germline CDR1 and CDR2 sequences are SGHAT and FQNNGV. V was clipped by 0 bases and J by 4 bases; unmatched bases: 6. CDR3 residues: CASSLDFGQGSYGYTF. The CDR3 DNA reads TGTGCCAGCAGCTTAGACTTCGGACAGGGGAGCTATGGCTACACCTTC.

This clonotype has a handful of counts. The gene calls are TRBV24-1 and TRBJ1-5; D is possibly TRBD1 (6 bases). The CDR3 spans 13 residues. Between the trimmed V and J ends, which lost 9 bases and 5 bases, there was a span of 13 bases. CDR1 and CDR2 (germline): KGHDR, SFDVKD. The CDR3: CATGWGADQPQHF. CDR3 coding DNA: TGTGCCACCGGGTGGGGGGCCGATCAGCCCCAGCATTTT.

In its sample, this clonotype was seen many times. The V and J genes are TRBV15 and TRBJ1-1; D remains unclear. V lost 0 bases and J lost 5, with 10 bases in between. The length of the CDR3 is 14 residues. The germline CDR1 and CDR2 sequences are LNHNV and YYDKDF (reference sequence). CDR3 amino acids: CATSRDMRITEAFF. CDR3 DNA: TGTGCCACCAGCAGAGATATGAGGATAACTGAAGCTTTCTTT.

This clonotype showed up many times. The rearrangement links TRBV7-2 to TRBJ1-1, with D hard to call. CDR3 size: 15 residues. Trimming took off 8 bases at V and 1 base at J, with 17 bases between the two ends. Per germline, CDR1 SGHTA and CDR2 FQGNSA. CDR3 sequence reads: CASALRGSENTEAFF. CDR3 DNA: TGTGCCAGCGCCCTCCGAGGCAGCGAGAACACTGAAGCTTTCTTT.